Here is one T cell receptor beta chain with its context. Its target is unknown. With 1 base removed from V and 0 bases from J, the gap between germline ends came to 10 bases. This CDR3 is 17 amino acids long. Germline CDR1 reads KGHSH; CDR2 reads LQKENI. Using RNA transcripts as the source, TCR beta CDR3 regions were amplified. First-round RT-PCR targeting the TCR CDR3 was performed with the HTBI primer set. TCRdb passed the multiplex PCR reads through MiXCR, listing each CDR3 protein once. The sample includes 500,000 or so distinct CDR3 sequences, roughly a sixth of them seen just once. This record comes from a study of T cells in Graves' hyperthyroidism and ophthalmopathy. Regarding the study as a whole: Blood shared most expanded thyroid clonotypes above 0.001. Ophthalmopathy stood apart from stable hyperthyroidism in a 13 V-J model.

The study included ophthalmopathy patients with Clinical Activity Score at least 3, NOSPECS grade at least 4 and duration under 3 months. Cells are PBMCs isolated from about 10 ml of fresh blood. Sequencing input: blood. The gene calls are TRBV18 and TRBJ2-6; D unresolved. The source is a woman aged 18-35 years with Graves' ophthalmopathy. The CDR3 nucleotides read TGTGCCAGCTCACCACTATCAGTGACCTCTGGGGCCAACGTCCTGACTTTC. Translated, it gives CASSPLSVTSGANVLTF.